The rows below give T cell receptor beta chains drawn from one sample of a study of Ad26.COV2.S vaccination and SARS-CoV-2 variants. Using immunoSEQ multiplex PCR, the repertoire was profiled, and TCRdb retains in-frame clones only, with some absent. The data show 410,000 or so clones, about 90% seen once. Specimen: peripheral blood, collected in a trial of Ad26.COV2.S vaccine versus placebo. Receptors originate from a person between 18 and 60 years old who received the Ad26.COV2.S COVID-19 vaccine or a placebo. Each CDR3 is given with its conserved first and last residue.

TRBV6-2/TRBV6-3,CASSYSSEQYF
TRBV18,CASSQTVARDSPLHF
TRBV27,CASSLSGTGLYGYTF
TRBV6-5,CASRRDRGRPQHF
TRBV19,CASSIKGSGSTEAFF
TRBV6-2/TRBV6-3,CASSYGGDYGYTF
TRBV18,CASSTAGHAEAFF
TRBV1,CTSSQVGDNCSYEQYF
TRBV9,CASSVDAGGAYTGELFF
TRBV6-5,CASRRGWQNYEQYF
TRBV5-1,CASSPLGGNTEAFF
TRBV19,CASSIKGQGDSPLHF
TRBV15,CATSRTSGGLGEQFF
TRBV9,CASSAEVNEQFF
TRBV20-1,CSARTGAEAFF
TRBV7-8,CASSLQGYNEQFF
TRBV12-3/TRBV12-4,CASSGGEQFF
TRBV6-6,CASSYGASTRNEQFF
TRBV2,CASSRQGGGANYGYTF
TRBV7-8,CASSLATRVYNSPLHF
TRBV4-1,CASSQDHGTGPNEKLFF
TRBV15,CATSNPLVGNQPQHF
TRBV7-9,CASSSGLAISTDTQYF
TRBV7-9,CASRSAGTTYEQYF
TRBV2,CASRGTSGGATDTQYF
TRBV4-1,CASTSPGSNTGELFF
TRBV4-3,CASSPGQVIYEQYF
TRBV11-2,CASSLVGGNTEAFF
TRBV7-9,CASSFRGGTYEQYF
TRBV11-2,CASSSPGGGPYNEQFF